These 26 T cell receptor beta chains were all obtained from the same sample, sequenced in a study of cytomegalovirus exposure and HLA in healthy donors. Produced via immunoSEQ multiplex PCR; TCRdb's table is partial and in-frame only. The sample includes 110,000 or so clones, about 85% seen only once; the top ten take less than 4.5%. The specimen sequenced was PBMCs. The receptors derive from a man aged 18 to 29 in good health and CMV-seropositive.

J is TRBJ2-2 and V is TRBV19; TRBD2 matches at 10 bases. Looked up from germline, CDR1 is LNHDA and CDR2 is SQIVND (reference sequence). V dropped 1 base and J dropped 4; count of bases not matched to a gene: 6. The CDR3 length is 17 residues. In DNA form, the CDR3 reads TGTGCCAGTAGTATAGTGAGCGGGAGGGGGTTCACCGGGGAGCTGTTTTTT. Translated: CASSIVSGRGFTGELFF.

The rearrangement uses TRBV4-2 and TRBJ2-5; possibly TRBD2 for D (7 bases). The CDR3 has 18 amino acids. The V end lost 0 bases, the J end lost 2 bases, and 19 bases lay between the germline ends. The V gene's germline CDR1 is LGHNA and CDR2 YNFKEQ. CDR3 sequence: CASSQEVQGGGLQETQYF. In DNA form, the CDR3 reads TGTGCCAGCAGCCAAGAGGTTCAAGGGGGGGGCCTTCAAGAGACCCAGTACTTC.

This chain connects TRBV5-1 to TRBJ1-2; D perhaps matches TRBD1 (5 bases). This CDR3 contains 15 residues. V gave up 4 bases and J gave up 4 bases, with 17 bases separating them. CDR1 and CDR2 from the germline V gene are SGHRS and YFSETQ. For the CDR3, the DNA is TGCGCCAGCAGCACGGAAGGGGCTAACGCCTATGGCTACACCTTC. Encoded protein: CASSTEGANAYGYTF.

With regard to this clone: In the same sample, other DNA sequences code for this CDR3. V gene TRBV9 combines with J gene TRBJ2-7, with no clear D. The germline V gene encodes CDR1 SGDLS and CDR2 YYNGEE. The CDR3 totals 14 residues. Trimming removed 0 bases at V and 4 bases at J, with 11 bases between. This CDR3 is CASSVGAGSYEQYF. The CDR3 coding sequence is TGTGCCAGCAGCGTAGGGGCAGGATCTTACGAGCAGTACTTC.

V usage is TRBV5-5 and J usage is TRBJ1-5, with TRBD1 identical over 9 bases. The V gene's germline CDR1 is SGHKS and CDR2 YYEKEE (reference sequence). Unmatched junction bases numbered 7, after V lost 0 bases and J lost 6 bases. CDR3 size: 16 residues. Here the CDR3 reads CASSLAWTGAIQPQHF. Written as DNA, the CDR3 is TGTGCCAGCAGCTTGGCCTGGACAGGGGCGATTCAGCCCCAGCATTTT.

This sequence joins TRBV11-3 and TRBJ2-7; 7 nucleotides line up with TRBD1. V shed 3 bases, J shed 3 bases, and the junction held 14 bases outside the gene matches. CDR3 size: 17 residues. Germline CDR1 reads SGHNT; CDR2 reads YENEEA. The CDR3 coding sequence is TGTGCCAGCAGCTTCCTGACAGGGAGTAAGGCTGGCTACGAGCAGTACTTC. Residues: CASSFLTGSKAGYEQYF.

V and J are TRBV4-3 and TRBJ1-6; possibly TRBD1 for D (6 bases). Deletions cut 3 bases from V and 8 bases from J, with 17 bases between. The V gene's germline CDR1 is LGHNA and CDR2 YSLEER. The CDR3 spans 16 residues. CDR3 amino acids: CASSHIKQGRDSPLHF. CDR3 DNA: TGCGCCAGCAGCCACATCAAACAGGGTAGGGATTCACCCCTCCACTTT.

V is TRBV28 and J is TRBJ1-2; D gene ambiguous. CDR1 is MDHEN, CDR2 SYDVKM, per germline. The CDR3 consists of 14 residues. With 6 bases removed from V and 3 bases from J, the gap between germline ends came to 14 bases. CDR3 residues: CASSDGPGDYGYTF. The CDR3 DNA reads as TGTGCCAGCAGCGACGGACCGGGAGACTATGGCTACACCTTC.

This chain links TRBV21-1 with TRBJ2-5; TRBD2, as called in the table, went unchecked against the DNA. TRBV21-1 is shown as a pseudogene. The CDR3 length is 14 residues. The DNA for the CDR3 is TGTGCCAGCAGGACTAGCGGGGGGCGGGAGACCCAGTACTTC. Translation: CASRTSGGRETQYF.

The rearrangement uses TRBV5-5 and TRBJ1-2; 7 bases line up with TRBD1. Trimming cost V 5 bases and J 1 base; bases outside gene matches: 5. Germline V gene data show CDR1 as SGHKS and CDR2 as YYEKEE (reference sequence). The CDR3 spans 14 residues. The CDR3 reads CASSTDRVNYGYTF. The CDR3 DNA reads as TGTGCCAGCAGTACCGACAGGGTTAACTATGGCTACACCTTC.

This clone was observed a handful of times. The chain uses TRBV29-1 and TRBJ1-1; 9 bases agree with TRBD1. The CDR3 totals 14 residues. In germline, CDR1 is SQVTM, CDR2 ANQGSEA. The junction had 7 bases not matched to a gene; V was cut back by 7 bases and J by 1 base. CDR3 DNA sequence: TGCAGCGCTACGCCGGGACAGGGGAACACTGAAGCTTTCTTT. Translated, it gives CSATPGQGNTEAFF.

The genes are TRBV7-6 and TRBJ2-7; a possible D gene is TRBD1 (5 bases). Trimming stripped 1 base from V and 5 bases from J, with 9 bases between. Germline CDR1 reads SGHVS; CDR2 reads FNYEAQ. The CDR3 extends over 13 amino acids. As DNA, the CDR3 is TGTGCCAGCAGCTTAGTGTCAGGGAACGAGCAGTACTTC. It encodes CASSLVSGNEQYF. Looking up the rest from reference TRBV7-6 and TRBJ2-7 gives the full variable domain: GAGVSQSPRYKVTKRGQDVALRCDPISGHVSLYWYRQALGQGPEFLTYFNYEAQQDKSGLPNDRFSAERPEGSISTLTIQRTEQRDSAMYRCASSLVSGNEQYFGPGTRLTVT.

The J gene is TRBJ2-3, the V gene TRBV4-2; 14 positions agree with TRBD2. Germline values: CDR1 LGHNA, CDR2 YNFKEQ. Losses at the gene ends were 1 base for V and 6 bases for J; bases not matched to a gene: 3. There are 16 residues in the CDR3. In nucleotides, the CDR3 is TGTGCCAGCAGCCAAGGACTAGCGGGGGGGGAGGATACGCAGTATTTT. It is translated as CASSQGLAGGEDTQYF.

The chain combines TRBV7-2 with TRBJ2-1; possible D gene TRBD1, 6 bases. Trimming removed 5 bases at V and 3 bases at J, with 17 bases between. The CDR3 totals 16 residues. The V gene's germline CDR1 is SGHTA and CDR2 FQGNSA. CDR3 amino acids: CASSPRTGWVYNEQFF. The CDR3 DNA reads TGTGCCAGCAGCCCACGTACAGGGTGGGTCTACAATGAGCAGTTCTTC.

This chain connects TRBV27 to TRBJ1-2; D call uncertain. V was pared by 0 bases and J by 1 base, with 9 bases between. The CDR3 spans 15 residues. The germline V gene encodes CDR1 MNHEY and CDR2 SMNVEV (reference sequence). This CDR3 is CASSLSMSGNYGYTF. The CDR3 DNA sequence: TGTGCCAGCAGTTTATCGATGAGCGGTAACTATGGCTACACCTTC.

This rearrangement joins TRBV19 to TRBJ2-7; 7 positions match TRBD1. Trimming at V came to 1 base and at J to 1 base, leaving 4 bases not matched to a gene. The germline V gene has CDR1 LNHDA and CDR2 SQIVND (reference sequence). The CDR3 loop spans 15 amino acids. DNA of the CDR3: TGTGCCAGTAGTATAGGGGGACAGTCATCCTACGAGCAGTACTTC. Its translation is CASSIGGQSSYEQYF.

This sequence joins TRBV12-2 and TRBJ2-7; the D call TRBD1 from the table was never checked on the DNA. TRBV12-2 is marked as a pseudogene. The CDR3 contains 17 residues. In nucleotides, the CDR3 is TGTGCAAGTCGCTTTCTTACCCCCGGGACAGGTTTCTACGAGCAGTACTTC. This translates into CASRFLTPGTGFYEQYF.

The chain combines TRBV5-6 with TRBJ1-5; D might be TRBD1 (6 bases). CDR1 and CDR2 (germline): SGHDT, YYEEEE. Trimming left V 4 bases short and J 6 bases short, with 14 bases between. This CDR3 has 14 amino acids. For the CDR3, the DNA is TGTGCCAGCAGCCGAAAAAAGGGGGTTCAGCCCCAGCATTTT. Amino acids: CASSRKKGVQPQHF.

The chain has TRBV2 and TRBJ2-1; D call uncertain. V was trimmed by 5 bases and J by 5 bases, leaving 13 bases between them. The CDR3 contains 14 residues. CDR1 is SNHLY and CDR2 is FYNNEI in the germline V gene. CDR3 loop: CASSWYRLNNEQFF. DNA of the CDR3: TGTGCCAGCAGTTGGTATAGACTTAACAATGAGCAGTTCTTC.

The table lists this clone with a count of one. This chain uses TRBV28 with TRBJ1-2; 9 bases map to TRBD1. This CDR3 has 13 amino acids. V lost 4 bases to trimming and J lost 4 bases; unmatched junction nucleotides: 1. In germline, CDR1 is MDHEN, CDR2 SYDVKM. CDR3 coding DNA: TGTGCCAGCAGTTCGGGACAGGGCTATGGCTACACCTTC. It translates to CASSSGQGYGYTF.

This sequence joins TRBV30 and TRBJ2-6, with 10 bases identical to TRBD1. Germline V gives CDR1 GTSNPN, CDR2 SVGIG (reference sequence). The CDR3 loop spans 18 amino acids. The V and J ends lost 0 bases and 2 bases, in that order; junction bases with no gene match: 7. CDR3 DNA sequence: TGTGCCTGGAGTGTATTGAGACAGGGGGCGCCTGGGGCCAACGTCCTGACTTTC. Translated: CAWSVLRQGAPGANVLTF.

The chain joins TRBV9 to TRBJ2-1, with D hard to call. The CDR3 has 14 amino acids. Germline CDR1 is SGDLS and CDR2 is YYNGEE. V was trimmed by 7 bases and J by 7 bases, leaving 18 bases between them. The CDR3 sequence is CASFPGVIKNEQFF. CDR3 nucleotides: TGTGCCAGCTTTCCCGGAGTGATTAAGAATGAGCAGTTCTTC.

J is TRBJ1-1 and V is TRBV5-6, with 9 bases lining up with TRBD1. Trimming cost V 7 bases and J 2 bases; bases outside gene matches: 6. The CDR3 is 14 residues long. In germline, CDR1 is SGHDT, CDR2 YYEEEE. The CDR3 coding sequence is TGTGCCAGCGGAACGGGACAGGGTAACACTGAAGCTTTCTTT. Its translation: CASGTGQGNTEAFF.

The CDR3 sequence is CASSTLGGAEAFF. CDR3 coding DNA: TGTGCCAGCAGTACCCTGGGGGGGGCTGAAGCTTTCTTT. The gene calls are TRBV27 and TRBJ1-1; a weak D match, TRBD1 (5 bases). The CDR3 has 13 residues. The V gene's germline CDR1 is MNHEY and CDR2 SMNVEV (reference sequence). V was pared by 5 bases and J by 6 bases, with 13 bases between.

The genes are TRBV19 and TRBJ1-1; TRBD1 agrees at 8 bases. The CDR3 spans 15 residues. The trim removed 3 bases at V and 5 bases at J, leaving 8 bases unmatched. Germline lookup yields CDR1 LNHDA and CDR2 SQIVND (reference sequence). The CDR3: CASSIRTGRSTEAFF. The DNA for the CDR3 is TGTGCCAGTAGTATCCGGACAGGGAGGAGTACTGAAGCTTTCTTT.

This clone has only a few counts. The chain links TRBV4-2 to TRBJ2-1, with TRBD2 matching 9 bases. With V trimmed by 0 bases and J by 4 bases, 4 bases remained unmatched. CDR3 length equals 16 residues. Germline CDR1 reads LGHNA; CDR2 reads YNFKEQ. The CDR3 nucleotides are TGTGCCAGCAGCCAAGACCCTAGCGGGGAATACAATGAGCAGTTCTTC. Its translation: CASSQDPSGEYNEQFF.